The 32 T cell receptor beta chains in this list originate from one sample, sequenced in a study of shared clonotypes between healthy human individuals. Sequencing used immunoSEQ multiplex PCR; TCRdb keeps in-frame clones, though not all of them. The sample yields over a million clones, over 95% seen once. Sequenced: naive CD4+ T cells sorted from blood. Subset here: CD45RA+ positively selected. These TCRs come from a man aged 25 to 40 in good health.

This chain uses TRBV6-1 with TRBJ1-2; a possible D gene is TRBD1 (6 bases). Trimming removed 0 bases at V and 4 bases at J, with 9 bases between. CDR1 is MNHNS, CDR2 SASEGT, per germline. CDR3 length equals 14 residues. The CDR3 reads CASSEAGGGYGYTF. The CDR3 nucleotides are TGTGCCAGCAGTGAAGCCGGGGGCGGCTATGGCTACACCTTC.

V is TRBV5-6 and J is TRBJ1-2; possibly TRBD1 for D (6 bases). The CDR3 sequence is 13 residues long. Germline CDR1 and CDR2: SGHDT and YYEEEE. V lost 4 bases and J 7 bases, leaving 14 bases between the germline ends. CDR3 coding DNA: TGTGCCAGCAGCGCGGAACAGGGATCTGGCTACACCTTC. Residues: CASSAEQGSGYTF.

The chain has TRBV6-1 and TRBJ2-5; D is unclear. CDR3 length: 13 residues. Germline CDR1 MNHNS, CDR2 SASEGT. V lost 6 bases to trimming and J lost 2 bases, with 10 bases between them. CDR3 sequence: CASRVSPQETQYF. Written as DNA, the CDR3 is TGTGCCAGCAGGGTCAGCCCACAAGAGACCCAGTACTTC.

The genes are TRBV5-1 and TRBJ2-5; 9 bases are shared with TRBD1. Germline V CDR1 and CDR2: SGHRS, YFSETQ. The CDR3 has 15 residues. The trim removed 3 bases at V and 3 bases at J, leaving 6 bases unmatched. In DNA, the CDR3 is TGCGCCAGCAGCTCGATGGGACAGGGAGAAGAGACCCAGTACTTC. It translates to CASSSMGQGEETQYF. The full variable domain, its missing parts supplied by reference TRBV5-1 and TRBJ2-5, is KAGVTQTPRYLIKTRGQQVTLSCSPISGHRSVSWYQQTPGQGLQFLFEYFSETQRNKGNFPGRFSGRQFSNSRSEMNVSTLELGDSALYLCASSSMGQGEETQYFGPGTRLLVL.

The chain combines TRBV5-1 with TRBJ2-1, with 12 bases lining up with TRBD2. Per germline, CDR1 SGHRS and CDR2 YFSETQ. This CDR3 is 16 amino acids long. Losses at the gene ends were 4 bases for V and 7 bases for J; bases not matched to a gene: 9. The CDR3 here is CASSVILAGGINEQFF. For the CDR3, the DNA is TGCGCCAGCAGCGTTATACTAGCGGGAGGCATTAATGAGCAGTTCTTC. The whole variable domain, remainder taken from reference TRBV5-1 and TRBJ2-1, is KAGVTQTPRYLIKTRGQQVTLSCSPISGHRSVSWYQQTPGQGLQFLFEYFSETQRNKGNFPGRFSGRQFSNSRSEMNVSTLELGDSALYLCASSVILAGGINEQFFGPGTRLTVL.

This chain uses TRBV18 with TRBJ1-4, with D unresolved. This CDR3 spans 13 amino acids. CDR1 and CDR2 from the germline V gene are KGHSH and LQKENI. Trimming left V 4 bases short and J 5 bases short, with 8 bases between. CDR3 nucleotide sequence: TGTGCCAGCTCACGGAAGAAGAATGAAAAACTGTTTTTT. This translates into CASSRKKNEKLFF.

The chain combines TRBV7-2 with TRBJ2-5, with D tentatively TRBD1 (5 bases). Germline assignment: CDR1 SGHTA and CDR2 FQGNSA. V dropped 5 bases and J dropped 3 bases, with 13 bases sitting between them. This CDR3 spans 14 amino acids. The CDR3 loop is CASSLGRAEETQYF. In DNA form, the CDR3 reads TGTGCCAGCAGCCTAGGCAGGGCTGAAGAGACCCAGTACTTC.

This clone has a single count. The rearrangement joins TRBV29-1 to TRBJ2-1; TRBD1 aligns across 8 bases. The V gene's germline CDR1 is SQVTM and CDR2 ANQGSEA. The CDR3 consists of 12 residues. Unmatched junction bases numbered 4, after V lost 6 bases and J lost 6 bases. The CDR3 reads CSVGTGPNEQFF. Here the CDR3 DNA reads TGCAGCGTGGGGACAGGCCCCAATGAGCAGTTCTTC.

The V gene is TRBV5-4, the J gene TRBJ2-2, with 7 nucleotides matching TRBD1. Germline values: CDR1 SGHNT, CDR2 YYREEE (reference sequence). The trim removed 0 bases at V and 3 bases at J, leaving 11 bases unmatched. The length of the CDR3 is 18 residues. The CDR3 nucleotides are TGTGCCAGCAGCTTGGTTCTGACAGGGAGAGTACACACCGGGGAGCTGTTTTTT. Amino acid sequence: CASSLVLTGRVHTGELFF.

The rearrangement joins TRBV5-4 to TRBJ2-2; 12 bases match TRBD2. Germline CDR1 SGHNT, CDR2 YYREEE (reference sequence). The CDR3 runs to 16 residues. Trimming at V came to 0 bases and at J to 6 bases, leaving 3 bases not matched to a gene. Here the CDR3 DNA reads TGTGCCAGCAGCTTGGCTAGCGGGAGGGCCGCCGGGGAGCTGTTTTTT. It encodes CASSLASGRAAGELFF.

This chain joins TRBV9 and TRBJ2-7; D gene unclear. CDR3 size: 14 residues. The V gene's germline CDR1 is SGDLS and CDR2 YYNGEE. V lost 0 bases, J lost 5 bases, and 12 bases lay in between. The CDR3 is CASSVDPLADEQYF. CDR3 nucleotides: TGTGCCAGCAGCGTAGACCCCCTCGCAGACGAGCAGTACTTC.

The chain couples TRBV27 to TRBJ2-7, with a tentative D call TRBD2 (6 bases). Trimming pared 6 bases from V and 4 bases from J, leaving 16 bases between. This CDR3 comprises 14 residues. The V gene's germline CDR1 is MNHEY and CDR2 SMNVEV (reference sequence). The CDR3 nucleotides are TGTGCCAGCAGCCCGCGGGGTGGTGGGTACGAGCAGTACTTC. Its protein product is CASSPRGGGYEQYF.

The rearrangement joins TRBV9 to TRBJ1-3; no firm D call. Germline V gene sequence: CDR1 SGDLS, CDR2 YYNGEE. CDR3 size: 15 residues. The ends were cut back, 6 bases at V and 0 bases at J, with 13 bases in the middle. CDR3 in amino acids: CASTPRVGSGNTIYF. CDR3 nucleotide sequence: TGTGCCAGCACACCTCGGGTAGGCTCTGGAAACACCATATATTTT.

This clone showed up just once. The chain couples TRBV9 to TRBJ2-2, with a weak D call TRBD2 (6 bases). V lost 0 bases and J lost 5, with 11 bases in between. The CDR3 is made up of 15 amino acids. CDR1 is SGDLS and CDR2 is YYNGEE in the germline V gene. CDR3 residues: CASSVAGAVTGELFF. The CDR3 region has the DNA TGTGCCAGCAGCGTAGCGGGAGCGGTAACCGGGGAGCTGTTTTTT.

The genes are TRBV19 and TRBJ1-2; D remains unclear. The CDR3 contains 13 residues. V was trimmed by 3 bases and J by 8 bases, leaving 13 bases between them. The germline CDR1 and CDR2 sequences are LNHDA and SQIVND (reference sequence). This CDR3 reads CASSIRAIGGYTF. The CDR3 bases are TGTGCCAGTAGTATTCGAGCCATCGGCGGCTACACCTTC.

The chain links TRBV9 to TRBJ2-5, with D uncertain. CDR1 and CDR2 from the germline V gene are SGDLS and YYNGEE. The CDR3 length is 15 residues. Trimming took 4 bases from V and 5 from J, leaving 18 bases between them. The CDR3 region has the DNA TGTGCCAGCAGCCCCACACCGGCTACTATGGAGACCCAGTACTTC. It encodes CASSPTPATMETQYF.

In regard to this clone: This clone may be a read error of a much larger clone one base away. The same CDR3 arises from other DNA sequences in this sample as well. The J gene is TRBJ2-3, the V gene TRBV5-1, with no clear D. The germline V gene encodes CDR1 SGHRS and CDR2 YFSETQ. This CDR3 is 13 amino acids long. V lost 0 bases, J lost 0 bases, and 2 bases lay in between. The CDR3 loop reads CASSLESTDTQYF. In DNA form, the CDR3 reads TGCGCCAGCAGCTTGGAAAGCACAGATACGCAGTATTTT.

The DNA for the CDR3 is TGTGCCAGCTCACCACAGGGGAACAATCAGCCCCAGCATTTT. Its protein product is CASSPQGNNQPQHF. The chain joins TRBV18 to TRBJ1-5; D possibly corresponds to TRBD1 (5 bases). V was pared by 1 base and J by 3 bases, with 7 bases between. The germline CDR1 and CDR2 sequences are KGHSH and LQKENI. The CDR3 is 14 amino acids.

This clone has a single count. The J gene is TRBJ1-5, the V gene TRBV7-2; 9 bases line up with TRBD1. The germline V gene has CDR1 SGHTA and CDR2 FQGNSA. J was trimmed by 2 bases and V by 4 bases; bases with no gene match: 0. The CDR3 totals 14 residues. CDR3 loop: CASSWDRGNQPQHF. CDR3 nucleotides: TGTGCCAGCAGCTGGGACAGGGGCAATCAGCCCCAGCATTTT.

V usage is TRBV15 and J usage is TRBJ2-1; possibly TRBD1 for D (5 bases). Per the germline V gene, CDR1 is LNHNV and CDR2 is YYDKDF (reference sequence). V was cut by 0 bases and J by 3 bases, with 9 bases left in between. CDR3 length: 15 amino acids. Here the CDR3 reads CATSRDNTGYNEQFF. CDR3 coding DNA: TGTGCCACCAGCAGAGATAATACAGGCTACAATGAGCAGTTCTTC. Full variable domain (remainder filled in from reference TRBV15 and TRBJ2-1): DAMVIQNPRYQVTQFGKPVTLSCSQTLNHNVMYWYQQKSSQAPKLLFHYYDKDFNNEADTPDNFQSRRPNTSFCFLDIRSPGLGDTAMYLCATSRDNTGYNEQFFGPGTRLTVL.

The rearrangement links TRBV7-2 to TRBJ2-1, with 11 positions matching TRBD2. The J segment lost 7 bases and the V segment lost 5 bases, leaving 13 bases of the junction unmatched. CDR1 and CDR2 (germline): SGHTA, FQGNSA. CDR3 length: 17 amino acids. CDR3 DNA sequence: TGTGCCAGCAGCGGATCCGGAGTAGCGGGAGGGCCAAATGAGCAGTTCTTC. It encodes CASSGSGVAGGPNEQFF.

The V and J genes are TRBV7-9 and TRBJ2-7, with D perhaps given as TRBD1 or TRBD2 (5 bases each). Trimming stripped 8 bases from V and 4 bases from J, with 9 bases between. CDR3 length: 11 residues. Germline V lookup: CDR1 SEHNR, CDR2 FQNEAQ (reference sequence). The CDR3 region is CASREGYEQYF. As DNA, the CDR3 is TGTGCCAGCCGAGAGGGGTACGAGCAGTACTTC.

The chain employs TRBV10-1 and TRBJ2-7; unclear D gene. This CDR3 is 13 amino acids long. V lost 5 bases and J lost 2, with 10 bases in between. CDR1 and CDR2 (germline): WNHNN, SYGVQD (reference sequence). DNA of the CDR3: TGCGCCAGCAGTCCCAGTAGTACCTACGAGCAGTACTTC. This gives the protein CASSPSSTYEQYF.

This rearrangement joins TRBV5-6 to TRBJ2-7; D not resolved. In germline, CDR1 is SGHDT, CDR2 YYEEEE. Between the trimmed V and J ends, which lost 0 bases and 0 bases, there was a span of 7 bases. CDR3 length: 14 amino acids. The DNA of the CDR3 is TGTGCCAGCAGCTTGGTCGGTAACTCCTACGAGCAGTACTTC. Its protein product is CASSLVGNSYEQYF.

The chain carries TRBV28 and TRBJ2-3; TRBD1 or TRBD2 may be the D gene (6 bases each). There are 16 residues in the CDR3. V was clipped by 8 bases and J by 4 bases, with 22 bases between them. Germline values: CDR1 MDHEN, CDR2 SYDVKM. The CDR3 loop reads CASRFMRRGVADTQYF. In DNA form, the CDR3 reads TGTGCCAGCCGATTTATGCGAAGGGGGGTGGCAGATACGCAGTATTTT.

The CDR3 DNA sequence: TGCGCCAGCAGCTCCCGGGACAGGGAGGGGAGAAACATTCAGTACTTC. Protein product: CASSSRDREGRNIQYF. This chain connects TRBV5-1 to TRBJ2-4; the match to TRBD1 covers 9 bases. CDR1 SGHRS and CDR2 YFSETQ come from the germline V gene. V gave up 3 bases and J gave up 6 bases; unmatched junction bases: 10. This CDR3 is built from 16 residues.

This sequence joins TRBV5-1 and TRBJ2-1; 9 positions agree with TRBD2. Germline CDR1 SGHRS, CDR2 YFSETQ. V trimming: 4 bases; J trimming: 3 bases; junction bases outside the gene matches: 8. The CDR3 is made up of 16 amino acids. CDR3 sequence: CASSTIAGVDYNEQFF. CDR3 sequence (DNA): TGCGCCAGCAGCACGATAGCGGGAGTCGACTACAATGAGCAGTTCTTC.

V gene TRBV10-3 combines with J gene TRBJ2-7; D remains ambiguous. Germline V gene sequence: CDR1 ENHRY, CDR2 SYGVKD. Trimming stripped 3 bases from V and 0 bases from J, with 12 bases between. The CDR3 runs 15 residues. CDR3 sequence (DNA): TGTGCCATCAGTGATGTCGCGGAGAGCTCCTACGAGCAGTACTTC. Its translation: CAISDVAESSYEQYF.

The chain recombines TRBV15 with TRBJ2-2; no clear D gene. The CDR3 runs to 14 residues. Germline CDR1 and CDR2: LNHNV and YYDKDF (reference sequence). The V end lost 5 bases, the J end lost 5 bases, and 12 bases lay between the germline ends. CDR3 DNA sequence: TGTGCCACCAGCTTTCCCAGGAGTACCGGGGAGCTGTTTTTT. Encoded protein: CATSFPRSTGELFF.

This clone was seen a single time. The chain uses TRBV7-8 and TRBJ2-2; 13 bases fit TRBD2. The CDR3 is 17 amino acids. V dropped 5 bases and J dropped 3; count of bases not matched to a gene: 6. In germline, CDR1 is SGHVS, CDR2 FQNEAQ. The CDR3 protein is CASSPTSGRAYTGELFF. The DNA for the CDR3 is TGTGCCAGCAGCCCTACTAGCGGGAGGGCCTACACCGGGGAGCTGTTTTTT.

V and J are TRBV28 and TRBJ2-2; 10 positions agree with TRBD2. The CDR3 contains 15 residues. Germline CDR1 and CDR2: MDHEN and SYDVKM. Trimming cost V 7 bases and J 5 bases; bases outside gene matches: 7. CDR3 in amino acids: CASTSLAGVTGELFF. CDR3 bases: TGTGCCAGCACCTCCCTAGCGGGAGTGACCGGGGAGCTGTTTTTT.

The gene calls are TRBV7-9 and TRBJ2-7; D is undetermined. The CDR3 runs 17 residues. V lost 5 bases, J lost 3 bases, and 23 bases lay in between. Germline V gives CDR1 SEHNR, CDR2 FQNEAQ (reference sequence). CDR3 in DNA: TGTGCCAGCAGCCCCCCTCGCGTCCCGGAATTAAACTACGAGCAGTACTTC. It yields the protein CASSPPRVPELNYEQYF.